The 15 T cell receptor beta chains listed next were all sequenced from one sample in a study of cytomegalovirus exposure and HLA in healthy donors. Vbeta (60) and Jbeta (13) primers were used in the PCR. Assay used: immunoSEQ multiplex PCR; TCRdb lists only in-frame clones, some missing. This table holds roughly 190,000 clones, roughly 85% found once. The sequencing sample was made of PBMCs. Receptors were obtained from a woman younger than 30 in good health and CMV-seronegative.

The gene calls are TRBV4-2 and TRBJ2-7; maybe TRBD2 (6 bases). The germline CDR1 and CDR2 sequences are LGHNA and YNFKEQ. The CDR3 has 16 amino acids. V was shortened by 2 bases and J by 2 bases, with 16 bases between the two germline ends. The CDR3 region is CASSQYYGGGAYEQYF. In DNA, the CDR3 is TGTGCCAGCAGCCAATACTACGGGGGAGGCGCCTACGAGCAGTACTTC.

DNA of the CDR3: TGTGCCAGCAGCTTAGGACAGGGGCTCCCCTACGAGCAGTACGTC. It translates to CASSLGQGLPYEQYV. The rearrangement joins TRBV7-2 to TRBJ2-7, with 8 nucleotides matching TRBD1. Germline loops: CDR1 SGHTA, CDR2 FQGNSA. CDR3 size: 15 residues. J lost 2 bases, V lost 1 base, and 4 bases had no gene match.

J is TRBJ1-6 and V is TRBV27; 10 bases are a match to TRBD1. The CDR3 is made up of 18 amino acids. Losses at the gene ends were 5 bases for V and 8 bases for J; bases not matched to a gene: 15. CDR1 is MNHEY and CDR2 is SMNVEV in the germline V gene (reference sequence). CDR3 coding DNA: TGTGCCAGCAGTCTGAGCGACCCTAGGGGACAGGGGCATTCACCCCTCCACTTT. As protein: CASSLSDPRGQGHSPLHF.

The chain joins TRBV6-5 to TRBJ2-7, with 7 nucleotides matching TRBD1. V shed 7 bases, J shed 5 bases, and the junction held 14 bases outside the gene matches. CDR1 is MNHEY and CDR2 is SVGAGI in the germline V gene. The CDR3 runs to 15 residues. This CDR3 reads CASKTGQAGSNEQYF. The CDR3 coding sequence is TGTGCCAGCAAAACAGGACAGGCCGGATCGAACGAGCAGTACTTC.

Regarding this clone: The junction does not match germline at one end; this may be a read error. This sequence joins TRBV5-4 and TRBJ2-3; TRBD1 is a possible D gene (7 bases). Germline V gene lookup returns CDR1 SGHNT and CDR2 YYREEE (reference sequence). This CDR3 spans 15 amino acids. The CDR3 spells CASSLVPGGTDAQYF. DNA for the CDR3: TGTGCCAGCAGCTTGGTGCCAGGGGGGACAGATGCGCAGTATTTT.

The chain uses TRBV29-1 and TRBJ2-6, with D unresolved. CDR1 SQVTM and CDR2 ANQGSEA come from the germline V gene. This CDR3 spans 14 amino acids. Trimming left V 4 bases short and J 2 bases short, with 9 bases between. DNA of the CDR3: TGCAGCGTTGGGTTAGCCGCTGGGGCCAACGTCCTGACTTTC. Encoded protein: CSVGLAAGANVLTF.

The gene calls are TRBV9 and TRBJ2-5; D is unresolved. CDR1 SGDLS and CDR2 YYNGEE come from the germline V gene. This CDR3 region has 14 residues. V was shortened by 0 bases and J by 5 bases, with 11 bases between the two germline ends. The chain's CDR3 is CASSVASSAETQYF. In nucleotides, the CDR3 is TGTGCCAGCAGCGTAGCGTCCAGCGCCGAGACCCAGTACTTC.

This chain joins TRBV5-1 and TRBJ2-5; TRBD1 might be the D (5 bases). The DNA end is a closer match to TRBJ2-7, so the J assignment may be wrong. The germline CDR1 and CDR2 sequences are SGHRS and YFSETQ. The CDR3 consists of 15 residues. The CDR3 sequence is CASSLPGQGSNEQYF. CDR3 nucleotides: TGCGCCAGCAGCTTGCCTGGGCAGGGAAGCAACGAGCAGTACTTC.

The CDR3 reads CASSLGGSGNEQFF. CDR3 nucleotides: TGTGCCAGCAGCTTAGGCGGGAGCGGCAATGAGCAGTTCTTC. The chain has TRBV7-2 and TRBJ2-1; TRBD2 agrees at 7 bases. This CDR3 is built from 14 residues. The V and J ends lost 1 base and 6 bases, in that order; junction bases with no gene match: 3. Germline V gene data show CDR1 as SGHTA and CDR2 as FQGNSA.

The V and J genes are TRBV11-3 and TRBJ2-1; 14 bases are a match to TRBD2. This CDR3 region has 18 residues. Germline CDR1 reads SGHNT; CDR2 reads YENEEA. After removal of 2 bases from V and 6 bases from J, the junction contained 9 bases not matched to a gene. CDR3 bases: TGTGCCAGCAGCTTAAGAGGCGGACTAGCGGGAGGTTTCAATGAGCAGTTCTTC. Its protein product is CASSLRGGLAGGFNEQFF.

In its sample, this clone was seen a few times. The chain has TRBV15 and TRBJ2-6; D is possibly TRBD1 (6 bases). V was clipped by 4 bases and J by 4 bases, with 14 bases between them. The CDR3 consists of 16 residues. Germline assignment: CDR1 LNHNV and CDR2 YYDKDF (reference sequence). In DNA form, the CDR3 reads TGTGCCACCAGCAAACAGGGCAGCTCCGGGGCCAACGTCCTGACTTTC. Amino acid sequence: CATSKQGSSGANVLTF. The full variable domain, its missing parts supplied by reference TRBV15 and TRBJ2-6, is DAMVIQNPRYQVTQFGKPVTLSCSQTLNHNVMYWYQQKSSQAPKLLFHYYDKDFNNEADTPDNFQSRRPNTSFCFLDIRSPGLGDTAMYLCATSKQGSSGANVLTFGAGSRLTVL.

This clone appeared once. J is TRBJ2-3 and V is TRBV10-1; D is possibly TRBD2 (6 bases). Germline V gene sequence: CDR1 WNHNN, CDR2 SYGVQD (reference sequence). V dropped 0 bases and J dropped 0 bases, with 16 bases sitting between them. This CDR3 has 18 residues. This chain's CDR3 is CASSESPGLALSTDTQYF. The CDR3 DNA reads TGCGCCAGCAGTGAGTCCCCGGGGCTAGCGCTTAGCACAGATACGCAGTATTTT.

The chain couples TRBV21-1 to TRBJ1-1. TRBV21-1 is listed as a pseudogene. The CDR3 is 17 residues long. CDR3 loop: CASSKEGTTTLDTEAFF. CDR3 in DNA: TGTGCCAGCAGCAAAGAGGGGACTACCACGTTGGACACTGAAGCTTTCTTT.

The CDR3 here is CASSLVRGRNTEAFF. The DNA of the CDR3 is TGTGCCAGCAGTTTGGTAAGGGGTCGGAACACTGAAGCTTTCTTT. The rearrangement uses TRBV28 and TRBJ1-1; D might be TRBD1 (5 bases). V lost 3 bases and J lost 1, with 12 bases in between. The CDR3 consists of 15 residues. Germline V gene data show CDR1 as MDHEN and CDR2 as SYDVKM.

This sequence joins TRBV7-9 and TRBJ2-3, with 11 bases fitting TRBD1. The CDR3 is made up of 17 amino acids. J lost 3 bases, V lost 4 bases, and 9 bases had no gene match. Germline V gene lookup returns CDR1 SEHNR and CDR2 FQNEAQ (reference sequence). CDR3 nucleotide sequence: TGTGCCAGCAGCTCGCAGGAGGACAGGGGGCTAACAGATACGCAGTATTTT. Its translation: CASSSQEDRGLTDTQYF. Variable domain in full (rest from reference TRBV7-9 and TRBJ2-3): DTGVSQNPRHKITKRGQNVTFRCDPISEHNRLYWYRQTLGQGPEFLTYFQNEAQLEKSRLLSDRFSAERPKGSFSTLEIQRTEQGDSAMYLCASSSQEDRGLTDTQYFGPGTRLTVL.